These 14 T cell receptor beta chains were sequenced from one sample in a study of OX40 agonist ivuxolimab in advanced cancers. TCRdb's table, derived via immunoSEQ multiplex PCR, lists solely in-frame clones and lacks some. This table has some 72,000 clones, approximately 80% appearing once. Sequencing was performed on CD4+ or CD8+ T cells sorted from blood, taken in a trial of the OX40 agonist ivuxolimab. These TCRs come from an adult with an advanced solid tumor such as melanoma, head and neck, liver or kidney cancer.

V usage is TRBV18 and J usage is TRBJ2-3, with D perhaps matching TRBD1 (6 bases). Trimming removed 3 bases from V and 2 bases from J, with 18 bases in between. The germline V gene encodes CDR1 KGHSH and CDR2 LQKENI. There are 17 residues in the CDR3. CDR3 bases: TGTGCCAGCTCACCGCAGGGGAAGGGATTTAACACAGATACGCAGTATTTT. It codes for CASSPQGKGFNTDTQYF.

J is TRBJ1-5 and V is TRBV28, with 7 nucleotides matching TRBD1. Trimming took 3 bases from V and 7 from J; bases not matched to a gene: 9. CDR1 is MDHEN, CDR2 SYDVKM, per germline. This CDR3 spans 15 amino acids. The CDR3 DNA is TGTGCCAGCAGTTTGCCAGAGGGGGCGAGGCAGCCCCAGCATTTT. Its protein is CASSLPEGARQPQHF.

V and J are TRBV19 and TRBJ2-3, with 11 bases identical to TRBD1. CDR3 size: 13 residues. Germline lookup yields CDR1 LNHDA and CDR2 SQIVND (reference sequence). With 4 bases clipped from V and 9 bases from J, the junction kept 3 bases outside the gene matches. As DNA, the CDR3 is TGTGCCAGTAGTAAGGACAGGGGGCAAACGCAGTATTTT. It specifies CASSKDRGQTQYF.

The chain carries TRBV19 and TRBJ2-4; D uncertain. Germline V gives CDR1 LNHDA, CDR2 SQIVND (reference sequence). CDR3 length equals 11 residues. Trimming removed 10 bases at V and 6 bases at J, with 10 bases between. The CDR3 protein is CATTGLNIQYF. The CDR3 DNA follows: TGTGCCACGACGGGCCTAAACATTCAGTACTTC.

V usage is TRBV4-2 and J usage is TRBJ2-3; perhaps TRBD2 as D (5 bases). CDR3 length: 16 residues. V was pared by 0 bases and J by 0 bases, with 10 bases between. Germline loops: CDR1 LGHNA, CDR2 YNFKEQ. The CDR3 region has the DNA TGTGCCAGCAGCCAAGACACACGAGGGAGCACAGATACGCAGTATTTT. Translation: CASSQDTRGSTDTQYF.

The DNA of the CDR3 is TGTGCCAGCAGTTCGGGGGACTGGAACACCATATATTTT. It yields the protein CASSSGDWNTIYF. V is TRBV28 and J is TRBJ1-3; TRBD1 is a possible D gene (5 bases). Trimming left V 4 bases short and J 7 bases short, with 11 bases between. This CDR3 spans 13 amino acids. Germline V gene sequence: CDR1 MDHEN, CDR2 SYDVKM.

The chain combines TRBV7-6 with TRBJ1-5, with TRBD1 matching over 10 bases. V shed 5 bases and J 7 bases; nucleotides not matched to a gene: 5. This CDR3 region has 14 residues. Germline V lookup: CDR1 SGHVS, CDR2 FNYEAQ. The CDR3 bases are TGTGCCAGCAGCCGACGGGGACAGGGGCAGCCCCAGCATTTT. Translation gives CASSRRGQGQPQHF.

This rearrangement joins TRBV5-1 to TRBJ2-1; TRBD2 agrees at 16 bases. After removal of 3 bases from V and 5 bases from J, the junction contained 11 bases not matched to a gene. The length of the CDR3 is 19 residues. CDR1 and CDR2 (germline): SGHRS, YFSETQ. CDR3 region: CASSYPGTSGGDGDNEQFF. The CDR3 region has the DNA TGCGCCAGCAGCTACCCAGGGACTAGCGGGGGGGACGGTGACAATGAGCAGTTCTTC.

V and J are TRBV6-1 and TRBJ2-5; no clear D. Deletions cut 2 bases from V and 4 bases from J, with 2 bases between. The CDR3 is made up of 11 amino acids. CDR1 and CDR2 from the germline V gene are MNHNS and SASEGT. The CDR3 coding sequence is TGTGCCAGCAGTGAAAGAGAGACCCAGTACTTC. It codes for CASSERETQYF.

This sequence joins TRBV5-1 and TRBJ1-1; D gene unclear. The germline gives CDR1 SGHRS, CDR2 YFSETQ. V was pared by 0 bases and J by 1 base, with 7 bases between. This CDR3 is 14 amino acids long. CDR3 sequence reads: CASSLVGSNTEAFF. The CDR3, as DNA: TGCGCCAGCAGCTTGGTGGGTTCGAACACTGAAGCTTTCTTT.

The genes are TRBV27 and TRBJ1-2; possible D gene TRBD1, 5 bases. Germline assignment: CDR1 MNHEY and CDR2 SMNVEV (reference sequence). The germline V and J ends were trimmed by 7 bases and 7 bases, with 10 bases remaining between them. CDR3 length: 11 amino acids. The CDR3 bases are TGTGCCAGCACCGGGGGACGTGGCTACACCTTC. It translates to CASTGGRGYTF.

The rearrangement uses TRBV2 and TRBJ2-5, with 8 bases matching TRBD1. V lost 3 bases and J lost 4; bases outside the gene matches: 7. The CDR3 totals 15 residues. The germline CDR1 and CDR2 sequences are SNHLY and FYNNEI. DNA for the CDR3: TGTGCCAGCAGTGAGTCTCAGGGGGCGAGAGAGACCCAGTACTTC. This gives the protein CASSESQGARETQYF. Drawing the rest from reference TRBV2 and TRBJ2-5, the complete variable domain is EPEVTQTPSHQVTQMGQEVILRCVPISNHLYFYWYRQILGQKVEFLVSFYNNEISEKSEIFDDQFSVERPDGSNFTLKIRSTKLEDSAMYFCASSESQGARETQYFGPGTRLLVL.

The rearrangement links TRBV21-1 to TRBJ1-1; the D call in the table, TRBD1, was not verified against the DNA. TRBV21-1 is marked as a pseudogene. This CDR3 is 13 amino acids long. DNA of the CDR3: TGTGTTCCGCTAGGACAGGGGGGGACTGAAGCTTTCTTT. It translates to CVPLGQGGTEAFF.

This clone has more than one count but fewer than ten. The V and J genes are TRBV15 and TRBJ1-5; 11 bases map to TRBD1. CDR1 LNHNV and CDR2 YYDKDF come from the germline V gene (reference sequence). Trimming cost V 4 bases and J 4 bases; bases outside gene matches: 3. This CDR3 has 15 amino acids. CDR3 sequence (DNA): TGTGCCACCAGCAAGGGACAGGGGGTTAATCAGCCCCAGCATTTT. Its protein product is CATSKGQGVNQPQHF.